The sequence of this TCR beta chain was determined in a study of blood T cell repertoires in COVID-19. Methods used by the authors: The authors estimated nucleated cell counts from reference gene primer amplification. Clones were read by immunoSEQ multiplex PCR, and TCRdb kept only the in-frame ones, dropping some. The DNA gave D and trimming, while V, J and clone size come from that table. The sample includes roughly 87,000 clones, 86% of them seen just once. The germline V gene has CDR1 SGDLS and CDR2 YYNGEE. This CDR3 region has 14 residues. The germline V and J ends were trimmed by 5 bases and 8 bases, with 16 bases remaining between them. This clone was seen just once.

The sequence came from a man aged 50-60 years with active COVID-19. The material sequenced was peripheral blood. The V gene is TRBV9, the J gene TRBJ2-2; D gene unclear. The CDR3 spells CASSKLDLSGELFF. The CDR3, as DNA: TGTGCCAGCAGTAAACTTGATCTATCGGGGGAGCTGTTTTTT.